This T cell receptor (beta chain) was profiled in a study of shared clonotypes between healthy human individuals. Germline V gene sequence: CDR1 LNHDA, CDR2 SQIVND (reference sequence). Trimming removed 3 bases from V and 1 base from J; junction bases left unmatched: 5. The CDR3 has 15 residues. A note on this clone: The identical CDR3 is also encoded by other nucleotide sequences in the sample.

The protocol was immunoSEQ multiplex PCR, while the TCRdb copy is restricted to in-frame clones and leaves out a portion. Of approximately 500,000 clones in the sample, 70% to 85% were seen once. The sequence was collected from a woman between 40 and 50 years old in good health. Some clones in this sample may be carry-over from other donors' samples. The V gene is TRBV19, the J gene TRBJ1-1; the match to TRBD1 covers 7 bases. Sequencing input: PBMCs. CDR3 region: CASSILGQRNTEAFF. CDR3 DNA sequence: TGTGCCAGTAGTATCCTGGGACAGAGGAACACTGAAGCTTTCTTT.